Following are 9 T cell receptor beta chains from one sample sequenced in a study of T cell clones after liver transplantation. TCRdb's copy holds only in-frame clones and misses some; the assay was immunoSEQ multiplex PCR. The sample yields approximately 51,000 clones, 55% to 85% seen once. The starting material was CD4+ T cells from blood, obtained roughly 56 months after liver transplant. The receptors derive from a human patient who received a liver transplant. The graft donor may have contributed some T cells.

The chain employs TRBV5-5 and TRBJ2-3; 7 bases align to TRBD2. V was pared by 4 bases and J by 3 bases, with 2 bases of the junction left unmatched. Germline V gives CDR1 SGHKS, CDR2 YYEKEE (reference sequence). This CDR3 has 13 amino acids. The CDR3 spells CASSREGTDTQYF. DNA for the CDR3: TGTGCCAGCAGCAGGGAGGGAACAGATACGCAGTATTTT.

This clone was recorded only once. The chain is built from TRBV28 and TRBJ2-1; D gene unclear. CDR1 and CDR2 (germline): MDHEN, SYDVKM. The CDR3 totals 13 residues. V shed 3 bases and J shed 4 bases, with 7 bases lying between them. CDR3 protein: CASSFALYNEQFF. As DNA, the CDR3 is TGTGCCAGCAGTTTCGCTTTATACAATGAGCAGTTCTTC.

This chain joins TRBV7-9 and TRBJ1-2; 10 positions agree with TRBD1. CDR3 length: 13 amino acids. The trim removed 11 bases at V and 2 bases at J, leaving 5 bases unmatched. Germline CDR1 reads SEHNR; CDR2 reads FQNEAQ (reference sequence). CDR3 bases: TGTGCCGCTGACAGGGGGCTAAACTATGGCTACACCTTC. It translates to CAADRGLNYGYTF.

The J gene is TRBJ2-7, the V gene TRBV5-1; 9 bases map to TRBD1. With 3 bases clipped from V and 2 bases from J, the junction kept 9 bases outside the gene matches. Germline lookup yields CDR1 SGHRS and CDR2 YFSETQ. The CDR3 consists of 16 residues. The CDR3 nucleotides read TGCGCCAGCAGCTCCCTAACAGGGGGCGCTACCTACGAGCAGTACTTC. Residues: CASSSLTGGATYEQYF.

This clone has only one observation. The chain combines TRBV9 with TRBJ1-1; 9 nucleotides align to TRBD1. The CDR3 contains 15 residues. Germline lookup yields CDR1 SGDLS and CDR2 YYNGEE. Germline trimming cut 0 bases from V and 5 bases from J; bases unmatched to any gene: 5. The CDR3 DNA sequence: TGTGCCAGCAGCGTAGGTGGACAGGGGCGTACTGAAGCTTTCTTT. It specifies CASSVGGQGRTEAFF.

This chain links TRBV28 with TRBJ1-2, with 8 bases aligning to TRBD1. The CDR3 is 11 residues long. Germline V gene lookup returns CDR1 MDHEN and CDR2 SYDVKM. The J segment lost 10 bases and the V segment lost 6 bases, leaving 4 bases of the junction unmatched. DNA of the CDR3: TGTGCCAGCAGCCCGGACAGGGCCTACACCTTC. This sequence encodes CASSPDRAYTF.

The chain joins TRBV2 to TRBJ2-2, with D possibly being TRBD2 (6 bases). Germline-derived CDR1 and CDR2 are SNHLY and FYNNEI. The length of the CDR3 is 15 residues. The V gene lost 6 bases and the J gene lost 1 base, with 12 bases spanning the gap. In nucleotides, the CDR3 is TGTGCCAGCAGCTTAGCGGTTCTGAACACCGGGGAGCTGTTTTTT. Its protein product is CASSLAVLNTGELFF. The entire variable domain, with the rest obtained from reference TRBV2 and TRBJ2-2, is as follows: EPEVTQTPSHQVTQMGQEVILRCVPISNHLYFYWYRQILGQKVEFLVSFYNNEISEKSEIFDDQFSVERPDGSNFTLKIRSTKLEDSAMYFCASSLAVLNTGELFFGEGSRLTVL.

This clone has only one observation. This chain joins TRBV10-3 and TRBJ1-2; tentatively, D is TRBD1 (5 bases). The CDR3 length is 13 residues. The V end was cut by 3 bases, the J end by 8 bases, with 13 bases between. Germline CDR1 and CDR2: ENHRY and SYGVKD. CDR3 in DNA: TGTGCCATCAGTGACCTTGCCGAGGGGGGCTACACCTTC. This sequence encodes CAISDLAEGGYTF.

The chain has TRBV18 and TRBJ1-1; no clear D gene. CDR1 and CDR2 (germline): KGHSH, LQKENI. V was shortened by 3 bases and J by 3 bases, with 20 bases between the two germline ends. The CDR3 is made up of 17 amino acids. In nucleotides, the CDR3 is TGTGCCAGCTCACCTACGGGAATGAGTTTCGGGGACACTGAAGCTTTCTTT. Its translation: CASSPTGMSFGDTEAFF. Together with reference TRBV18 and TRBJ1-1, the CDR3 gives the full variable domain: NAGVMQNPRHLVRRRGQEARLRCSPMKGHSHVYWYRQLPEEGLKFMVYLQKENIIDESGMPKERFSAEFPKEGPSILRIQQVVRGDSAAYFCASSPTGMSFGDTEAFFGQGTRLTVV.